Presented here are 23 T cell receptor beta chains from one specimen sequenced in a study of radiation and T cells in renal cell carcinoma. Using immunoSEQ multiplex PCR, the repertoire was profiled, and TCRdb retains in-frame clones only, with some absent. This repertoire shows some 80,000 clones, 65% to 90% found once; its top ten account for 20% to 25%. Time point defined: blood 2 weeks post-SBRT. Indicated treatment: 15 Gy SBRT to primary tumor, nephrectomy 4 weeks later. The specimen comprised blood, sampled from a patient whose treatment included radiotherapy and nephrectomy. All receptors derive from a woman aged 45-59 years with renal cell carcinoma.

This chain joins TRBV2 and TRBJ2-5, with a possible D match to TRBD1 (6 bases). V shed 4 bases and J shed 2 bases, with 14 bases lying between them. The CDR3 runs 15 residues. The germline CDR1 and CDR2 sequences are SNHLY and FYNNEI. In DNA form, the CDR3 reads TGTGCCAGCAGTGTTCTTAGACAGGTACAAGAGACCCAGTACTTC. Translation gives CASSVLRQVQETQYF.

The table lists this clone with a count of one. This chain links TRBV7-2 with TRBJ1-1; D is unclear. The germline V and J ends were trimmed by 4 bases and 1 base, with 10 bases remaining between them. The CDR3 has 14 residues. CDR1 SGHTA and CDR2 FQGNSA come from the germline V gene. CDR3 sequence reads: CASSSAGRNTEAFF. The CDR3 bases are TGTGCCAGCAGCTCGGCTGGGCGGAACACTGAAGCTTTCTTT.

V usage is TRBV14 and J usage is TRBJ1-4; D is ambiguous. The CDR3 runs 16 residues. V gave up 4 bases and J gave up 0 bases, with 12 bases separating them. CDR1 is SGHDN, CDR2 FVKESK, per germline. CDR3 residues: CASSPRTVATNEKLFF. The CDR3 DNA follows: TGTGCCAGCAGCCCCAGGACGGTTGCAACTAATGAAAAACTGTTTTTT.

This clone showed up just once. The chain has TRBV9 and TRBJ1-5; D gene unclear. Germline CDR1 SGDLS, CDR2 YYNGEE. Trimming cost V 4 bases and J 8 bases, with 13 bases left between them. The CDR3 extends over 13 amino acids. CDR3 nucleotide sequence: TGTGCCAGCAGCCCCCAGAGGAGGAAGCCCCAGCATTTT. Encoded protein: CASSPQRRKPQHF.

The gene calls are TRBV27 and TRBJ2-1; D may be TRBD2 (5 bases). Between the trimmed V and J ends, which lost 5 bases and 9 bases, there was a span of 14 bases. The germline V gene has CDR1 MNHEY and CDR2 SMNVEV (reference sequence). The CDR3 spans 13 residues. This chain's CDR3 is CASSLANLGEQFF. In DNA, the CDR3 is TGTGCCAGCAGTCTAGCCAACCTGGGTGAGCAGTTCTTC.

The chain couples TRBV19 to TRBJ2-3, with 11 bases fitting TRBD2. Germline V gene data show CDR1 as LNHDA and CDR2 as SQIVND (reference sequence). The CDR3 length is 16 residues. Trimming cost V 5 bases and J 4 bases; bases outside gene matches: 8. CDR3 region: CASSLRLAGSSDTQYF. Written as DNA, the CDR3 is TGTGCCAGTAGTCTTAGACTAGCGGGATCGTCAGATACGCAGTATTTT.

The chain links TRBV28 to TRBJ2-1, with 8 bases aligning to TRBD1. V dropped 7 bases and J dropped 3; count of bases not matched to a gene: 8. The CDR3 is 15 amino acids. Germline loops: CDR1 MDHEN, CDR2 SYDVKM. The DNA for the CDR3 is TGTGCCAGCACCCTCTCGACAGGGGACTACAATGAGCAGTTCTTC. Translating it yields CASTLSTGDYNEQFF. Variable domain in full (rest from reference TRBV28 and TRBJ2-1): DVKVTQSSRYLVKRTGEKVFLECVQDMDHENMFWYRQDPGLGLRLIYFSYDVKMKEKGDIPEGYSVSREKKERFSLILESASTNQTSMYLCASTLSTGDYNEQFFGPGTRLTVL.

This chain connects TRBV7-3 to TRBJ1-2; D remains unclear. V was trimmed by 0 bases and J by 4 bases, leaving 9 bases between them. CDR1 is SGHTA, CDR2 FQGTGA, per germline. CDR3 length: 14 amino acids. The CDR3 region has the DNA TGTGCCAGCAGCTTAACGGTCGCGGGCTATGGCTACACCTTC. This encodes CASSLTVAGYGYTF.

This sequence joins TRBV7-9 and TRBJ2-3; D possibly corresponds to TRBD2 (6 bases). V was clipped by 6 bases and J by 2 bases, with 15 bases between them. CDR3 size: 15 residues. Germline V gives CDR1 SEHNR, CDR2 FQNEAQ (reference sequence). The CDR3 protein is CASSTVAENTDTQYF. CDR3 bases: TGTGCCAGCAGTACGGTAGCGGAAAACACAGATACGCAGTATTTT.

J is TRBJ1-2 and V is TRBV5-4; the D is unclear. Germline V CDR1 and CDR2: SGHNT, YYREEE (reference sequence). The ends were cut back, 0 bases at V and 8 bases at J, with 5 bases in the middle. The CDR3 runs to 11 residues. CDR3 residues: CASSLDAGYTF. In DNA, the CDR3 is TGTGCCAGCAGCTTGGACGCGGGCTACACCTTC.

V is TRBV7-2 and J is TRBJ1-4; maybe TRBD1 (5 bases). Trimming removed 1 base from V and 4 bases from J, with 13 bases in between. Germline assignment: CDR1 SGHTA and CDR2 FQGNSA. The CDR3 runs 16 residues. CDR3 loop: CASSLDTAGSNEKLFF. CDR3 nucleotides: TGTGCCAGCAGCTTAGATACGGCAGGGAGTAATGAAAAACTGTTTTTT. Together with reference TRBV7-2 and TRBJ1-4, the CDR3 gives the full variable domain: GAGVSQSPSNKVTEKGKDVELRCDPISGHTALYWYRQSLGQGLEFLIYFQGNSAPDKSGLPSDRFSAERTGGSVSTLTIQRTQQEDSAVYLCASSLDTAGSNEKLFFGSGTQLSVL.

CDR3 bases: TGTGCCACCAGCAGTACAAAATCGCCCCTTTACGAGCAGTACTTC. Its protein is CATSSTKSPLYEQYF. This sequence joins TRBV15 and TRBJ2-7; D gene ambiguous. The germline V and J ends were trimmed by 3 bases and 4 bases, with 16 bases remaining between them. The CDR3 is 15 amino acids. Germline CDR1 LNHNV, CDR2 YYDKDF (reference sequence).

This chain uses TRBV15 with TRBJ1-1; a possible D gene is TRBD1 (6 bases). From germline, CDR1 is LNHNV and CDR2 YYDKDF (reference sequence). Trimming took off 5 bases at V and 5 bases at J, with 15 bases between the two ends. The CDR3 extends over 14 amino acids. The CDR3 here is CATSRTGSWTEAFF. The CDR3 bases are TGTGCCACCAGCCGCACAGGGTCCTGGACTGAAGCTTTCTTT.

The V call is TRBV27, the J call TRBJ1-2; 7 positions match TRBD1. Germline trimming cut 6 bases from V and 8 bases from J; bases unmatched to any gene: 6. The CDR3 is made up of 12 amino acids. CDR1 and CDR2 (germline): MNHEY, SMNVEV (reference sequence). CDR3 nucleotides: TGTGCCAGCAGAGAAGGGGGCGGGGGCTACACCTTC. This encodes CASREGGGGYTF.

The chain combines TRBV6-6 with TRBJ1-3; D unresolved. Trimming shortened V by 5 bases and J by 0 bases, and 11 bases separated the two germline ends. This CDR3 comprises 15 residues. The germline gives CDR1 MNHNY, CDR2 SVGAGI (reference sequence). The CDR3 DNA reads TGTGCCAGCAGTCCGGCGGGGAACTCTGGAAACACCATATATTTT. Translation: CASSPAGNSGNTIYF.

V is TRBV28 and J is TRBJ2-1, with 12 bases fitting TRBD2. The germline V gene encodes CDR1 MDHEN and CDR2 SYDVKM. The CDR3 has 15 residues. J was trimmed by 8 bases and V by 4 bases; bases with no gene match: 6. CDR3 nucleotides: TGTGCCAGCAGTTCTACTAGCGGGAGGCGCCATGAGCAGTTCTTC. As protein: CASSSTSGRRHEQFF. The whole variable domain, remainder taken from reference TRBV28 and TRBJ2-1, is DVKVTQSSRYLVKRTGEKVFLECVQDMDHENMFWYRQDPGLGLRLIYFSYDVKMKEKGDIPEGYSVSREKKERFSLILESASTNQTSMYLCASSSTSGRRHEQFFGPGTRLTVL.

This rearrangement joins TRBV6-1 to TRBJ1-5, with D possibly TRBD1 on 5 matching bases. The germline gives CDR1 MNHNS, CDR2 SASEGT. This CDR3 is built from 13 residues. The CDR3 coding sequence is TGTGCGACGACATGGGGGTCGAATCAGCCCCAGCATTTT. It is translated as CATTWGSNQPQHF.

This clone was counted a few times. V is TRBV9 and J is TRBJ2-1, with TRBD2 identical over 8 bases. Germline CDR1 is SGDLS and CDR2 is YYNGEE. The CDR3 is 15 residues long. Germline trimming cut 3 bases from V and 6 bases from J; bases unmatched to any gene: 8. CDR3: CASSEGSLAGNEQFF. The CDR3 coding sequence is TGTGCCAGCAGCGAGGGGTCGCTAGCGGGCAATGAGCAGTTCTTC.

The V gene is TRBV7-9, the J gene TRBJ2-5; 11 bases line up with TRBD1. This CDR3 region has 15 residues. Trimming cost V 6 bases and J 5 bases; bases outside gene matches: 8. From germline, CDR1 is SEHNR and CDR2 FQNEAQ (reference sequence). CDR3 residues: CASRPGQGAGETQYF. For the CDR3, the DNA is TGTGCCAGCAGGCCTGGACAGGGGGCGGGGGAGACCCAGTACTTC.

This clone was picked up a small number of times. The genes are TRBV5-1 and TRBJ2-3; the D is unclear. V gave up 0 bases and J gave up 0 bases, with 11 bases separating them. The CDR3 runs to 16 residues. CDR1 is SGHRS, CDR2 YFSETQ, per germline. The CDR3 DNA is TGCGCCAGCAGCTTGGTTGGCGGCGCTAGCACAGATACGCAGTATTTT. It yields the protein CASSLVGGASTDTQYF. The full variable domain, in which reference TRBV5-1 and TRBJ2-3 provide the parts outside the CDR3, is KAGVTQTPRYLIKTRGQQVTLSCSPISGHRSVSWYQQTPGQGLQFLFEYFSETQRNKGNFPGRFSGRQFSNSRSEMNVSTLELGDSALYLCASSLVGGASTDTQYFGPGTRLTVL.

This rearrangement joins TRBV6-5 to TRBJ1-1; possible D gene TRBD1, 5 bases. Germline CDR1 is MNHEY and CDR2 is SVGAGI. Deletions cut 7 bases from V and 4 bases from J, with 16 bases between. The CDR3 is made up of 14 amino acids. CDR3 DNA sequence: TGTGCCAGCACCTCATTCAACAGGATCACTGAAGCTTTCTTT. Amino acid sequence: CASTSFNRITEAFF.

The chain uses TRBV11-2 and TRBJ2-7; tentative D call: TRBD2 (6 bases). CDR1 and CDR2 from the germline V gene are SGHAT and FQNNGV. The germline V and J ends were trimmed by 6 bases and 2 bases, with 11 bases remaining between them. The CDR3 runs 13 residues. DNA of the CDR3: TGTGCCAGCAGAATAGGCGGGGCCTACGAGCAGTACTTC. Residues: CASRIGGAYEQYF.

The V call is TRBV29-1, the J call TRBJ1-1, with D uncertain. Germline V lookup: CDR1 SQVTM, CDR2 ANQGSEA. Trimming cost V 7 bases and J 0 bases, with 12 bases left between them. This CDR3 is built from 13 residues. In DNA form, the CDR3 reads TGCAGCGGTTACGGAGTTTTGAACACTGAAGCTTTCTTT. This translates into CSGYGVLNTEAFF.